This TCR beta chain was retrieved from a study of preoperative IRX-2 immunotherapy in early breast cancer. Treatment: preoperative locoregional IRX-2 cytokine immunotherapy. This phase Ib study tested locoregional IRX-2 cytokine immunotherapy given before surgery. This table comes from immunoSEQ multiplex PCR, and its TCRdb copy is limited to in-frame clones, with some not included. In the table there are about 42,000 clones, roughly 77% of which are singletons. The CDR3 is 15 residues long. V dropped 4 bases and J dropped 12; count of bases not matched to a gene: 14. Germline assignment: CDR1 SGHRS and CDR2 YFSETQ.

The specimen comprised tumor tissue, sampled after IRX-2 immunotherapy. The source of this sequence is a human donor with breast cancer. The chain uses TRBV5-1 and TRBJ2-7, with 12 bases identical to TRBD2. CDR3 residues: CASSPTRTSGAHGYF. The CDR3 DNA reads TGCGCCAGCAGCCCAACACGGACTAGCGGGGCCCACGGGTACTTC. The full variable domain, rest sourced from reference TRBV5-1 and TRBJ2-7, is KAGVTQTPRYLIKTRGQQVTLSCSPISGHRSVSWYQQTPGQGLQFLFEYFSETQRNKGNFPGRFSGRQFSNSRSEMNVSTLELGDSALYLCASSPTRTSGAHGYFGPGTRLTVT.